These T cell receptor beta chains were read from a single sample in a study of T cells in Graves' hyperthyroidism and ophthalmopathy. Via MiXCR, TCRdb re-called the multiplex PCR reads, giving one row per CDR3 protein. The sample records a few hundred thousand distinct CDR3 sequences, roughly 50% being singletons. The sequenced sample was peripheral blood or thyroid tissue (not recorded which). Receptor source: a woman aged 18-30 years with Graves' hyperthyroidism. The CDR3 runs from the conserved cysteine through the conserved F or W. Each record gives: clone size, V gene, J gene, D gene, CDR3 protein, CDR3 DNA. The D gene is left open where the match is weak. For some rows the clone size is stated as once, few or many, or as a class when expanded; others skip it.

-	TRBV29-1	TRBJ1-2	TRBD1	CSVGTGALSGYTF	TGCAGCGTAGGGACAGGGGCCCTCTCTGGCTACACCTTC
-	TRBV5-1	TRBJ2-7	TRBD2	CASNTGGSIYEQYF	TGCGCCAGCAATACGGGGGGATCCATCTACGAGCAGTACTTC
many	TRBV6-1	TRBJ1-1	-	CASSETNTEAFF	TGTGCCAGCAGTGAGACGAACACTGAAGCTTTCTTT
-	TRBV9	TRBJ1-2	-	CTSSVGAGSYGYTF	TGTACCAGCAGCGTAGGTGCAGGGTCATATGGCTACACCTTC
-	TRBV19	TRBJ1-1	-	CASSMWQETFF	TGTGCCAGTAGTATGTGGCAGGAAACTTTCTTT
-	TRBV4-1	TRBJ1-1	TRBD1	CASSSDRVGTEAFF	TGCGCCAGCAGCTCGGACAGGGTAGGAACTGAAGCTTTCTTT
few	TRBV19	TRBJ1-2	TRBD1	CASSMAQGVGYGYTF	TGTGCCAGTAGTATGGCCCAGGGGGTCGGCTATGGCTACACCTTC
once	TRBV10-3	TRBJ2-3	TRBD2	CAISGGTSGSSITDTQYF	TGTGCCATCAGTGGGGGGACTAGCGGGAGTTCTATCACAGATACGCAGTATTTT
-	TRBV6-9	TRBJ2-7	-	CASSYYAISSYEQYF	TGTGCCAGCAGTTATTACGCAATAAGCTCCTACGAGCAGTACTTC
once	TRBV2	TRBJ1-1	-	CASSEGQVLNF	TGTGCCAGCAGTGAAGGACAGGTCTTGAACTTT
-	TRBV25-1	TRBJ1-2	-	CASSAWSGLDYTF	TGTGCCAGCAGTGCCTGGTCTGGCTTGGACTACACCTTC
few	TRBV10-3	TRBJ1-2	-	CAISVRVDLVYGYTF	TGTGCCATCAGTGTCAGGGTCGACCTGGTCTATGGCTACACCTTC
-	TRBV29-1	TRBJ2-7	TRBD1	CSGVNRGQGPSYEQYF	TGCAGCGGGGTCAACAGGGGCCAAGGGCCCTCCTACGAGCAGTACTTC
many	TRBV7-9	TRBJ1-3	TRBD1	CATPGGAGNTIYF	TGTGCCACCCCAGGGGGAGCCGGAAACACCATATATTTT
few	TRBV2	TRBJ2-2	-	CASSEWTIGELFF	TGTGCCAGCAGTGAATGGACGATCGGGGAGCTGTTTTTT
-	TRBV7-6	TRBJ1-5	-	CASSFVGGQPQHF	TGTGCCAGCAGCTTTGTGGGAGGACAGCCCCAGCATTTT
-	TRBV4-3	TRBJ2-6	-	CASSRGVTGANVLTF	TGCGCCAGCAGCCGCGGTGTTACTGGGGCCAACGTCCTGACTTTC
few	TRBV29-1	TRBJ1-5	-	CSGGTSGIRADNEPQHF	TGCAGCGGTGGGACTAGCGGGATTCGGGCGGACAATGAGCCCCAGCATTTT
-	TRBV29-1	TRBJ2-5	TRBD1	CSVLPGQSGETQYF	TGCAGCGTTCTGCCGGGACAGTCAGGGGAGACCCAGTACTTC
-	TRBV2	TRBJ1-1	-	CASRTGRGANTEAFF	TGTGCCAGCAGGACGGGACGGGGTGCGAACACTGAAGCTTTCTTT
many	TRBV12-3/TRBV12-4	TRBJ1-3	-	CASSSIGDTIYF	TGTGCCAGCAGTTCCATAGGGGACACCATATATTTT
-	TRBV10-3	TRBJ2-7	-	CASRDEAYEQYF	TGTGCCAGCAGAGACGAAGCCTACGAGCAGTACTTC
-	TRBV2	TRBJ1-3	TRBD1	CASSQATGEGNTIYF	TGTGCCAGCAGCCAAGCTACAGGGGAAGGAAACACCATATATTTT
-	TRBV2	TRBJ2-5	TRBD2	CASPLVGRAETQYF	TGTGCCAGCCCCCTCGTCGGGAGGGCCGAGACCCAGTACTTC
-	TRBV7-9	TRBJ2-7	-	CASSLGAIYEQYF	TGTGCCAGCAGCTTGGGGGCTATCTACGAGCAGTACTTC
-	TRBV9	TRBJ2-7	TRBD2	CASSVSAGGPYEQYF	TGTGCCAGCAGCGTAAGTGCGGGAGGGCCCTACGAGCAGTACTTC
-	TRBV2	TRBJ1-1	-	CATTGRSEAFF	TGTGCCACCACTGGGCGTTCTGAAGCTTTCTTT
many	TRBV24-1	TRBJ1-5	-	CATSEKDSYSNQPQHF	TGTGCCACCAGTGAGAAGGACAGTTATAGCAATCAGCCCCAGCATTTT
many	TRBV7-9	TRBJ1-1	-	CASSERMDSEAFF	TGTGCCAGCAGCGAGAGGATGGACAGTGAAGCTTTCTTT
-	TRBV7-2	TRBJ2-5	-	CVSSLGGGIEETQYF	TGTGTCAGCAGCTTAGGGGGAGGGATCGAAGAGACCCAGTACTTC
-	TRBV7-8	TRBJ2-5	TRBD2	CASSVDQLAGGETQYF	TGTGCCAGCAGCGTAGATCAACTAGCGGGGGGAGAGACCCAGTACTTC
-	TRBV7-8	TRBJ2-7	TRBD2	CASSSQFERENEQYF	TGTGCCAGCAGCTCTCAATTTGAGCGGGAAAATGAGCAGTACTTC
-	TRBV12-3/TRBV12-4	TRBJ1-2	-	CASSFPQGLGYTF	TGTGCCAGCAGTTTCCCCCAGGGGCTGGGCTACACCTTC
few	TRBV12-3/TRBV12-4	TRBJ1-1	-	CASCGDEAEAFF	TGTGCCAGCTGTGGGGACGAAGCTGAAGCTTTCTTT
-	TRBV7-8	TRBJ1-6	TRBD1	CASSKRRQGAPLHF	TGTGCCAGCAGCAAGAGGAGACAGGGGGCACCCCTCCACTTT
-	TRBV2	TRBJ1-6	-	CASSELAGMNSPLHF	TGTGCCAGCAGTGAACTAGCGGGAATGAATTCACCCCTCCACTTT
-	TRBV10-1	TRBJ1-1	TRBD1	CASSQGDRVLLMNTEAFF	TGTGCCAGCAGCCAAGGGGACAGGGTACTTCTGATGAACACTGAAGCTTTCTTT
-	TRBV7-9	TRBJ2-1	-	CASSPDNEQFF	TGTGCCAGCAGCCCAGACAATGAGCAGTTCTTC
-	TRBV12-3/TRBV12-4	TRBJ2-7	-	CASSFGTSNEQYF	TGTGCCAGCAGTTTTGGGACGTCTAACGAGCAGTACTTC
-	TRBV7-2	TRBJ2-3	-	CASSPLSTDTQYF	TGTGCCAGCAGTCCACTCAGCACAGATACGCAGTATTTT
-	TRBV15	TRBJ2-7	-	CATSVEVPNNSYEQYF	TGTGCCACCAGCGTTGAAGTACCGAACAACTCCTACGAGCAGTACTTC
few	TRBV7-9	TRBJ2-7	TRBD2	CASSLAGLAAYEQYF	TGTGCCAGCAGCTTAGCAGGACTAGCGGCATACGAGCAGTACTTC
few	TRBV2	TRBJ1-5	TRBD1	CASSWTGPSNQPQHF	TGTGCCAGCAGCTGGACAGGGCCTAGCAATCAGCCCCAGCATTTT
many	TRBV29-1	TRBJ1-2	-	CSVEGWDIHLGGYTF	TGCAGCGTTGAAGGTTGGGACATACATTTGGGCGGCTACACCTTC
few	TRBV5-1	TRBJ1-1	TRBD1	CASSGPGQHNTEAFF	TGCGCCAGCAGCGGGCCGGGACAGCACAACACTGAAGCTTTCTTT
-	TRBV10-1	TRBJ2-5	TRBD1	CASSDRAGAGGSYETQYF	TGCGCCAGCAGTGATCGGGCCGGGGCAGGGGGCAGTTATGAGACCCAGTACTTC
-	TRBV19	TRBJ1-5	-	CASNMGGQPQHF	TGTGCCAGTAATATGGGTGGTCAGCCCCAGCATTTT
-	TRBV7-9	TRBJ1-6	-	CASSSNRGISPLHF	TGTGCCAGCAGCTCGAATAGGGGCATCTCACCCCTCCACTTT
-	TRBV7-6	TRBJ2-7	-	CASSRGDDYEQYF	TGTGCCAGCAGCAGGGGGGACGACTACGAGCAGTACTTC